These 20 T cell receptor beta chains share one sample of origin, sequenced in a study of blood T cell repertoires in COVID-19. Sequencing used immunoSEQ multiplex PCR; TCRdb keeps in-frame clones, though not all of them. The data hold roughly 220,000 clones, with approximately 90% observed a single time. The sample was PBMCs or T cells enriched from blood (not recorded which). The receptors stem from a woman in her late teens or twenties in a cohort exposed to, infected with or recovered from COVID-19 (not recorded which).

This chain joins TRBV9 and TRBJ2-7, with D perhaps TRBD1 (7 bases). The V end lost 0 bases, the J end lost 7 bases, and 23 bases lay between the germline ends. There are 17 residues in the CDR3. The germline V gene encodes CDR1 SGDLS and CDR2 YYNGEE. The CDR3 DNA reads as TGTGCCAGCAGCGTAGGCCCCGCGGAGGGGGCTCCCCTGGAGCAGTACTTC. This encodes CASSVGPAEGAPLEQYF.

J is TRBJ1-1 and V is TRBV21-1; the D call in the table, TRBD1, was not verified against the DNA. TRBV21-1 is reported as a pseudogene. This CDR3 is built from 16 residues. CDR3: CASSKATGVRNTEAFF. CDR3 DNA: TGTGCCAGCAGCAAAGCCACAGGGGTACGGAACACTGAAGCTTTCTTT.

The chain is built from TRBV19 and TRBJ2-7; D gene ambiguous. V gave up 1 base and J gave up 2 bases, with 15 bases separating them. Germline values: CDR1 LNHDA, CDR2 SQIVND (reference sequence). The CDR3 extends over 16 amino acids. The CDR3, as DNA: TGTGCCAGTAGTATAGTCCCAGCGCTCAAACCCTACGAGCAGTACTTC. This sequence encodes CASSIVPALKPYEQYF.

J is TRBJ1-6 and V is TRBV28; D gene unclear. This CDR3 region has 15 residues. Germline-derived CDR1 and CDR2 are MDHEN and SYDVKM. Trimming left V 4 bases short and J 9 bases short, with 16 bases between. CDR3 sequence (DNA): TGTGCCAGCAGTTCCTCCGGGAACGCCATTTCACCCCTCCACTTT. Its protein product is CASSSSGNAISPLHF.

V gene TRBV27 combines with J gene TRBJ2-7, with a tentative D call TRBD2 (6 bases). Trimming removed 7 bases at V and 4 bases at J, with 11 bases between. Germline V gives CDR1 MNHEY, CDR2 SMNVEV (reference sequence). The CDR3 is 12 residues long. DNA of the CDR3: TGTGCCAGCACCGGGACTCGATACGAGCAGTACTTC. Protein product: CASTGTRYEQYF.

V usage is TRBV12-5 and J usage is TRBJ2-1, with TRBD1 matching 7 bases. Germline V gene sequence: CDR1 LGHNT, CDR2 FRNRAP. CDR3 length: 16 amino acids. After removal of 1 base from V and 5 bases from J, the junction contained 8 bases not matched to a gene. CDR3 sequence reads: CASGLALGQGDNEQFF. The CDR3, as DNA: TGTGCTAGTGGTTTGGCTCTGGGGCAGGGGGACAATGAGCAGTTCTTC.

CDR3 DNA sequence: TGTGCCAGCAGCAAGCGATTGAAAACCCTTCCACAGGGAAACGAGCAGTACTTC. Translation: CASSKRLKTLPQGNEQYF. The chain uses TRBV27 and TRBJ2-7; maybe TRBD1 (6 bases). The CDR3 extends over 18 amino acids. With 6 bases removed from V and 5 bases from J, the gap between germline ends came to 29 bases. Looked up from germline, CDR1 is MNHEY and CDR2 is SMNVEV (reference sequence).

This clone has only a few counts. The gene calls are TRBV5-1 and TRBJ1-1; 7 bases line up with TRBD1. CDR1 and CDR2 from the germline V gene are SGHRS and YFSETQ. The CDR3 extends over 15 amino acids. The V and J ends lost 3 bases and 3 bases, in that order; junction bases with no gene match: 8. Here the CDR3 reads CASSYGTVGDTEAFF. The CDR3 DNA sequence: TGCGCCAGCAGCTATGGGACAGTTGGGGACACTGAAGCTTTCTTT.

Only one count was recorded for this clone. The chain is built from TRBV28 and TRBJ1-2; TRBD1 aligns across 7 bases. This CDR3 contains 13 residues. Germline trimming cut 5 bases from V and 14 bases from J; bases unmatched to any gene: 14. Germline CDR1 MDHEN, CDR2 SYDVKM. CDR3 DNA sequence: TGTGCCAGCAGTCCAGGGACAGCTCCGAAAACGACCTTC. Protein sequence: CASSPGTAPKTTF.

The chain combines TRBV7-9 with TRBJ1-5, with D perhaps matching TRBD1 (5 bases). CDR1 and CDR2 (germline): SEHNR, FQNEAQ (reference sequence). The CDR3 is made up of 16 amino acids. Trimming left V 2 bases short and J 5 bases short, with 16 bases between. Written as DNA, the CDR3 is TGTGCCAGCAGCTTAATCGTTCCCGGGGGGGATCAGCCCCAGCATTTT. This translates into CASSLIVPGGDQPQHF.

This rearrangement joins TRBV11-2 to TRBJ2-3, with TRBD2 identical over 7 bases. This CDR3 is 13 amino acids long. After removal of 5 bases from V and 7 bases from J, the junction contained 6 bases not matched to a gene. Looked up from germline, CDR1 is SGHAT and CDR2 is FQNNGV. CDR3 DNA: TGTGCCAGCAGCAGTCTGCGGGGGAATACGCAGTATTTT. The encoded protein is CASSSLRGNTQYF.

The V call is TRBV5-6, the J call TRBJ2-3, with D possibly being TRBD2 (5 bases). V lost 3 bases and J 5 bases, leaving 13 bases between the germline ends. Germline V gene data show CDR1 as SGHDT and CDR2 as YYEEEE. The CDR3 sequence is 14 residues long. In DNA form, the CDR3 reads TGTGCCAGCAGCTCCGGACTTAAGGGAGATACGCAGTATTTT. It codes for CASSSGLKGDTQYF.

The V and J genes are TRBV5-4 and TRBJ1-1, with D possibly TRBD1 on 6 matching bases. The CDR3 consists of 14 residues. CDR1 and CDR2 from the germline V gene are SGHNT and YYREEE (reference sequence). Between the trimmed V and J ends, which lost 2 bases and 1 base, there was a span of 9 bases. CDR3 region: CASSLRQANTEAFF. Here the CDR3 DNA reads TGTGCCAGCAGCTTAAGACAGGCGAACACTGAAGCTTTCTTT.

V usage is TRBV18 and J usage is TRBJ2-1, with 11 bases aligning to TRBD1. CDR1 and CDR2 (germline): KGHSH, LQKENI. The CDR3 has 15 amino acids. Trimming at V came to 4 bases and at J to 9 bases, leaving 8 bases not matched to a gene. In nucleotides, the CDR3 is TGTGCCAGCTCACAGCTTGGGACAGGGGGTACTGAGCAGTTCTTC. Translation: CASSQLGTGGTEQFF.

The genes are TRBV11-2 and TRBJ2-1, with TRBD2 identical over 9 bases. Germline loops: CDR1 SGHAT, CDR2 FQNNGV. This CDR3 has 15 residues. The V and J ends lost 3 bases and 4 bases, in that order; junction bases with no gene match: 4. The CDR3 reads CASSFFSGSYNEQFF. The CDR3 nucleotides read TGTGCCAGCAGCTTTTTTAGCGGGAGTTACAATGAGCAGTTCTTC.

This sequence joins TRBV18 and TRBJ2-3; D call uncertain. This CDR3 contains 14 residues. The V gene's germline CDR1 is KGHSH and CDR2 LQKENI. Deletions cut 5 bases from V and 4 bases from J, with 13 bases between. CDR3 bases: TGTGCCAGCTCAAAAGACCTTGAGGCAGATACGCAGTATTTT. Protein: CASSKDLEADTQYF.

The chain carries TRBV5-4 and TRBJ2-3; the match to TRBD2 covers 13 bases. Trimming at V came to 4 bases and at J to 2 bases, leaving 10 bases not matched to a gene. Germline values: CDR1 SGHNT, CDR2 YYREEE (reference sequence). The CDR3 totals 18 residues. The CDR3 loop is CASSPTSGGLGFTDTQYF. The CDR3 DNA reads as TGTGCCAGCAGCCCGACTAGCGGGGGGTTGGGTTTCACAGATACGCAGTATTTT.

The chain has TRBV3-1 (or the pseudogene TRBV3-2) and TRBJ2-1, with 10 bases that match TRBD2. Germline V gene sequence: CDR1 LGHDT, CDR2 YNNKEL (reference sequence). V gave up 5 bases and J gave up 3 bases; unmatched junction bases: 7. This CDR3 has 16 amino acids. CDR3 residues: CASSYLAGVGYNEQFF. The CDR3 DNA reads as TGTGCCAGCAGCTATCTAGCGGGAGTCGGCTACAATGAGCAGTTCTTC.

The rearrangement links TRBV7-2 to TRBJ1-5; D possibly corresponds to TRBD1 (6 bases). V lost 1 base and J lost 5, with 12 bases in between. This CDR3 contains 15 residues. Germline lookup yields CDR1 SGHTA and CDR2 FQGNSA. The DNA of the CDR3 is TGTGCCAGCAGCTTAGGCGAGGGGGGGCATCAGCCCCAGCATTTT. It is translated as CASSLGEGGHQPQHF.

The V and J genes are TRBV24-1 and TRBJ2-1, with no clear D. CDR3 length equals 13 residues. The V gene lost 3 bases and the J gene lost 9 bases, with 11 bases spanning the gap. Germline CDR1 reads KGHDR; CDR2 reads SFDVKD. The DNA for the CDR3 is TGTGCCACCAGTGATATCGTTCGCGGTGAGCAGTTCTTC. Its protein product is CATSDIVRGEQFF.